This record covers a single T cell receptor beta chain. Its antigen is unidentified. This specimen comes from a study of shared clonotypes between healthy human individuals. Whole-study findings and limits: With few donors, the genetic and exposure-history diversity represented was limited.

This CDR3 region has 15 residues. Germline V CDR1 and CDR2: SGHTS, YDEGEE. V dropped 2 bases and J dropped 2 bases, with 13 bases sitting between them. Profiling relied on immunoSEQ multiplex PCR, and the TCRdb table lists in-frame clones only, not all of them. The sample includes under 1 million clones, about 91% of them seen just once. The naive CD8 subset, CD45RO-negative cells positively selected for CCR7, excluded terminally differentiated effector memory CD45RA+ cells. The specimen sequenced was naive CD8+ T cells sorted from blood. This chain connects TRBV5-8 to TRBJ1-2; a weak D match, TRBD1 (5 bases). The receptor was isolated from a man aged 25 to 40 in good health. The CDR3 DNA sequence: TGTGCCAGCAGCTTATGGGAGGGGCAGAACTATGGCTACACCTTC. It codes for CASSLWEGQNYGYTF.